Each of the 23 T cell receptor beta chains below was sequenced from the same sample in a study of cytomegalovirus exposure and HLA in healthy donors (dated by TCRdb to the late 2010s). Libraries were constructed by the immunoSEQ multiplex PCR assay. For the multiplex PCR, a mixture combining 60 forward primers for TCR Vbeta segments and 13 reverse primers for TCR Jbeta segments was used. TCRdb holds this immuneACCESS table with in-frame rearrangements only. Some clones are missing; in checked studies, unresolved V genes explain under half, and the rest has no known cause. The sample data list about 120,000 clones, and more than 60% of these were observed just once. Jointly, the top ten make up about 1.5% of the sample. Material: PBMCs. Receptors were obtained from a man in his late teens or twenties in good health and CMV-seronegative.

The chain combines TRBV7-9 with TRBJ2-7; 11 bases align to TRBD2. The CDR3 contains 16 residues. Germline V gene sequence: CDR1 SEHNR, CDR2 FQNEAQ (reference sequence). V shed 4 bases and J 4 bases; nucleotides not matched to a gene: 9. The CDR3 region has the DNA TGTGCCAGCAGCTCCGTAGCGGGAGGGCCTCTATACGAGCAGTACTTC. Translating it yields CASSSVAGGPLYEQYF. Combining the CDR3 with reference TRBV7-9 and TRBJ2-7 gives the whole variable domain DTGVSQNPRHKITKRGQNVTFRCDPISEHNRLYWYRQTLGQGPEFLTYFQNEAQLEKSRLLSDRFSAERPKGSFSTLEIQRTEQGDSAMYLCASSSVAGGPLYEQYFGPGTRLTVT.

V usage is TRBV5-4 and J usage is TRBJ2-3; 9 nucleotides line up with TRBD1. The CDR3 has 15 residues. CDR1 and CDR2 (germline): SGHNT, YYREEE (reference sequence). V trimming: 1 base; J trimming: 4 bases; junction bases outside the gene matches: 4. In nucleotides, the CDR3 is TGTGCCAGCAGCTTGCCGGGACAGGGCTCAGATACGCAGTATTTT. This sequence encodes CASSLPGQGSDTQYF.

The chain joins TRBV10-2 to TRBJ2-7; D may be TRBD1 (6 bases). The CDR3 consists of 13 residues. V was shortened by 6 bases and J by 1 base, with 10 bases between the two germline ends. CDR1 and CDR2 from the germline V gene are WSHSY and SAAADI. The CDR3 bases are TGCGCCAGCAGAGCGGACAGATCCTACGAGCAGTACTTC. This encodes CASRADRSYEQYF.

The chain has TRBV28 and TRBJ1-5; D gene unclear. CDR3 length: 14 amino acids. The ends were cut back, 4 bases at V and 0 bases at J, with 7 bases in the middle. Germline CDR1 is MDHEN and CDR2 is SYDVKM. The CDR3 protein is CASSSPGSNQPQHF. The CDR3 DNA sequence: TGTGCCAGCAGTTCTCCGGGTAGCAATCAGCCCCAGCATTTT.

The chain employs TRBV5-1 and TRBJ1-1; D perhaps matches TRBD1 (6 bases). In germline, CDR1 is SGHRS, CDR2 YFSETQ. V shed 1 base and J shed 4 bases, with 11 bases lying between them. This CDR3 is built from 14 residues. The CDR3 here is CASSLPGASTEAFF. The CDR3 bases are TGCGCCAGCAGCTTGCCAGGGGCGTCCACTGAAGCTTTCTTT.

This clone was counted only a few times. The chain recombines TRBV4-2 with TRBJ2-1; TRBD2 aligns across 8 bases. This CDR3 is built from 15 residues. Germline CDR1 LGHNA, CDR2 YNFKEQ. Unmatched junction bases numbered 7, after V lost 4 bases and J lost 5 bases. The CDR3 is CASSPLVTSDNEQFF. In nucleotides, the CDR3 is TGTGCCAGCAGCCCTCTTGTGACTAGCGACAATGAGCAGTTCTTC.

The J gene is TRBJ2-7, the V gene TRBV13; D unresolved. Trimming took off 1 base at V and 4 bases at J, with 5 bases between the two ends. The germline V gene encodes CDR1 PRHDT and CDR2 FYEKMQ (reference sequence). The CDR3 is made up of 12 amino acids. The CDR3 DNA follows: TGTGCCAGCAGCTTAGCTAGGTACGAGCAGTACTTC. Protein product: CASSLARYEQYF.

In its sample, this clone was seen once. V gene TRBV30 combines with J gene TRBJ1-2; maybe TRBD1 (5 bases). V lost 4 bases to trimming and J lost 8 bases, with 14 bases between them. Germline V gene lookup returns CDR1 GTSNPN and CDR2 SVGIG (reference sequence). The CDR3 has 12 amino acids. DNA for the CDR3: TGTGCCTGGATGTCCAGGGAGGGAGGCTACACCTTC. Its translation: CAWMSREGGYTF.

In DNA form, the CDR3 reads TGTGCCAGCAGCGACCGCCGGGACAGCTCCTACGAGCAGTACTTC. Its translation is CASSDRRDSSYEQYF. The chain links TRBV7-9 to TRBJ2-7, with 7 bases matching TRBD1. In germline, CDR1 is SEHNR, CDR2 FQNEAQ (reference sequence). With 5 bases clipped from V and 0 bases from J, the junction kept 7 bases outside the gene matches. This CDR3 contains 15 residues.

The chain links TRBV7-9 to TRBJ2-5; D perhaps matches TRBD2 (8 bases). There are 15 residues in the CDR3. In germline, CDR1 is SEHNR, CDR2 FQNEAQ (reference sequence). The V and J ends lost 8 bases and 2 bases respectively, with 18 bases between them. CDR3 nucleotides: TGTGCCAGCCGAGGGGGCGGGAGGAGGCAAGAGACCCAGTACTTC. This encodes CASRGGGRRQETQYF.

The chain recombines TRBV2 with TRBJ1-1; a possible D gene is TRBD1 (5 bases). The germline V gene has CDR1 SNHLY and CDR2 FYNNEI. Trimming cost V 4 bases and J 1 base, with 7 bases left between them. The CDR3 has 13 residues. CDR3 sequence: CASSGDSNTEAFF. The CDR3 DNA follows: TGTGCCAGCAGTGGGGACTCGAACACTGAAGCTTTCTTT.

The genes are TRBV18 and TRBJ2-5; TRBD1 aligns across 8 bases. With the DNA end fitting TRBJ2-7 better, the J assignment may be wrong. From germline, CDR1 is KGHSH and CDR2 LQKENI. This CDR3 comprises 18 residues. The CDR3 nucleotides are TGTGCCAGCTCACCTCTTCACATACAGGGGGGAGGAACCTACGAGCAGTACTTC. This translates into CASSPLHIQGGGTYEQYF.

This clone was picked up a small number of times. The rearrangement joins TRBV27 to TRBJ2-7, with D possibly TRBD1 on 5 matching bases. The CDR3 covers 15 residues. Germline loops: CDR1 MNHEY, CDR2 SMNVEV (reference sequence). The germline V and J ends were trimmed by 2 bases and 2 bases, with 13 bases remaining between them. The CDR3 nucleotides read TGTGCCAGCAGTTTAAGGCCTATGGACACCTACGAGCAGTACTTC. Translated, it gives CASSLRPMDTYEQYF.

This clone has only a few counts. J is TRBJ1-2 and V is TRBV7-2, with TRBD1 as a possible D gene (5 bases). Germline V CDR1 and CDR2: SGHTA, FQGNSA. CDR3 length: 11 amino acids. Trimming removed 2 bases from V and 11 bases from J, with 9 bases in between. CDR3 sequence reads: CASSLWGGYTF. The CDR3 DNA is TGTGCCAGCAGCTTATGGGGGGGGTACACCTTC.

The V call is TRBV6-6, the J call TRBJ1-1; D call uncertain. Germline CDR1 reads MNHNY; CDR2 reads SVGAGI (reference sequence). There are 13 residues in the CDR3. Trimming stripped 7 bases from V and 0 bases from J, with 9 bases between. CDR3 coding DNA: TGTGCCAGCAAGGGAGGTATGAACACTGAAGCTTTCTTT. This sequence encodes CASKGGMNTEAFF.

This clone appeared a few times. This chain links TRBV29-1 with TRBJ2-7; 9 nucleotides match TRBD2. The V gene end was trimmed by 6 bases and the J gene end by 2 bases; junction bases not matched to a gene: 8. Germline V lookup: CDR1 SQVTM, CDR2 ANQGSEA. This CDR3 spans 14 amino acids. This CDR3 reads CSVRRSGGTYEQYF. Here the CDR3 DNA reads TGCAGCGTCCGTCGGAGCGGGGGGACCTACGAGCAGTACTTC.

The rearrangement joins TRBV29-1 to TRBJ1-5; TRBD1 is a possible D gene (6 bases). V was cut by 7 bases and J by 1 base, with 14 bases left in between. This CDR3 spans 14 amino acids. Per the germline V gene, CDR1 is SQVTM and CDR2 is ANQGSEA. The CDR3 protein is CSASQGVSNQPQHF. CDR3 nucleotide sequence: TGCAGCGCCTCACAGGGCGTGAGCAATCAGCCCCAGCATTTT.

This chain joins TRBV27 and TRBJ1-1; 7 nucleotides align to TRBD1. The V gene's germline CDR1 is MNHEY and CDR2 SMNVEV (reference sequence). The CDR3 is 14 amino acids. V was clipped by 8 bases and J by 4 bases; unmatched bases: 10. The CDR3: CASSHDRARTEAFF. CDR3 coding DNA: TGTGCCAGCTCTCATGACAGGGCTCGCACTGAAGCTTTCTTT.

The table lists this clone with a count of one. The chain combines TRBV30 with TRBJ2-4; TRBD1 matches 11 bases. After removal of 0 bases from V and 0 bases from J, the junction contained 16 bases not matched to a gene. Germline loops: CDR1 GTSNPN, CDR2 SVGIG (reference sequence). The length of the CDR3 is 21 residues. CDR3 DNA sequence: TGTGCCTGGAGTGTAACACGGACAGGGGGCTTTGGGGCGATAGCCAAAAACATTCAGTACTTC. This encodes CAWSVTRTGGFGAIAKNIQYF.

The chain links TRBV5-1 to TRBJ2-5; TRBD2 agrees at 8 bases. Trimming at V came to 1 base and at J to 5 bases, leaving 10 bases not matched to a gene. This CDR3 region has 16 residues. Per the germline V gene, CDR1 is SGHRS and CDR2 is YFSETQ. Here the CDR3 DNA reads TGCGCCAGCAGCTTGATGAGCGGGGGTGGTCTGGAGACCCAGTACTTC. Its protein is CASSLMSGGGLETQYF. The full variable domain, rest sourced from reference TRBV5-1 and TRBJ2-5, is KAGVTQTPRYLIKTRGQQVTLSCSPISGHRSVSWYQQTPGQGLQFLFEYFSETQRNKGNFPGRFSGRQFSNSRSEMNVSTLELGDSALYLCASSLMSGGGLETQYFGPGTRLLVL.

V and J are TRBV19 and TRBJ2-4; D unclear. CDR3 length: 15 residues. Germline CDR1 LNHDA, CDR2 SQIVND (reference sequence). The V end was cut by 3 bases, the J end by 0 bases, with 9 bases between. The CDR3 loop is CASSIAGLAKNIQYF. CDR3 nucleotides: TGTGCCAGTAGTATTGCAGGCTTAGCCAAAAACATTCAGTACTTC.

This clone has more than one count but fewer than ten. The chain has TRBV2 and TRBJ2-3, with D possibly being TRBD1 (6 bases). CDR1 is SNHLY, CDR2 FYNNEI, per germline. The CDR3 has 14 residues. Trimming cost V 7 bases and J 3 bases, with 14 bases left between them. DNA for the CDR3: TGTGCCAGCAAGCAGGGGTTAGTGACAGATACGCAGTATTTT. Translation gives CASKQGLVTDTQYF.

V and J are TRBV5-1 and TRBJ2-2, with 7 bases matching TRBD2. The CDR3 contains 14 residues. V was clipped by 3 bases and J by 5 bases; unmatched bases: 4. Germline-derived CDR1 and CDR2 are SGHRS and YFSETQ. Here the CDR3 reads CASSSLADTGELFF. CDR3 bases: TGCGCCAGCAGCTCTCTAGCGGATACCGGGGAGCTGTTTTTT. Full variable domain (outside the CDR3, taken from reference TRBV5-1 and TRBJ2-2): KAGVTQTPRYLIKTRGQQVTLSCSPISGHRSVSWYQQTPGQGLQFLFEYFSETQRNKGNFPGRFSGRQFSNSRSEMNVSTLELGDSALYLCASSSLADTGELFFGEGSRLTVL.